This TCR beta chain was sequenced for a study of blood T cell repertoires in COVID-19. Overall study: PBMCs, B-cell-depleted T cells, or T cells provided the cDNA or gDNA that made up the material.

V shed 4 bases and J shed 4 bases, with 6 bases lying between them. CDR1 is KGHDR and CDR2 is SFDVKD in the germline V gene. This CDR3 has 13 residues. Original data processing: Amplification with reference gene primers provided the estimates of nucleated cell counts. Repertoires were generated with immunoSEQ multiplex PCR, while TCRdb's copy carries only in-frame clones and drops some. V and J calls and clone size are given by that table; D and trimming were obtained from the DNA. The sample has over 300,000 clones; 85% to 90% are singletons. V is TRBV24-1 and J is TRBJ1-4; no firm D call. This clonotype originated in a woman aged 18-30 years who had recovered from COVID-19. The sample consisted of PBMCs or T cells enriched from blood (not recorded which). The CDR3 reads CATSDPRNEKLFF. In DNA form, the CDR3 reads TGTGCCACCAGTGACCCCCGTAATGAAAAACTGTTTTTT.